The clone carrying this TCR beta chain is categorized as medium-sized. Its cognate antigen is unknown. Sample time point: patch test 2, 6 weeks after DPC sensitization. Treatment indicated: therapeutic diphenylcyclopropenone sensitization with weekly scalp DPC. The data originate from a study of human T cells and chemical hapten exposure. Study overall: Read at 6 days, the patch tests placed 0.01% DPC on the upper back. General study points: Expanded TCRs produced significantly more large CDR3 similarity clusters than controls did.

TCRdb re-called the RACE reads through MiXCR, storing one row per CDR3 protein. The table has roughly 380,000 distinct CDR3 sequences, under 6.5% seen once. V lost 5 bases, J lost 6 bases, and 25 bases lay in between. The CDR3 extends over 17 amino acids. CDR1 and CDR2 (germline): ENHRY, SYGVKD. Sequenced here: whole blood, sampled in connection with sensitization to the hapten diphenylcyclopropenone (DPC). This receptor was identified in a woman under 30 with alopecia areata. Some clones in this sample may be carry-over from other donors' samples. This chain connects TRBV10-3 to TRBJ1-1; TRBD1 might be the D (5 bases). In DNA form, the CDR3 reads TGTGCCATCAGTCCAGAAACAGGAGCCCCTTTGGATTCTGAAGCTTTCTTT. This sequence encodes CAISPETGAPLDSEAFF.